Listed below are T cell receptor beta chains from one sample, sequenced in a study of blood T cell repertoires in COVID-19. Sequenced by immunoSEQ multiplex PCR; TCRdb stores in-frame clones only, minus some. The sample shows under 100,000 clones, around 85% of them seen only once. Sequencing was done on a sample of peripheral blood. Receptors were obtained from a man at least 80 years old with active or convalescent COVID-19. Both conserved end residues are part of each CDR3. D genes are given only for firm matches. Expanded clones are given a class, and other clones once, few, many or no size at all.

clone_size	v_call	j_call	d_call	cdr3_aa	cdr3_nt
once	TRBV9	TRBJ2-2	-	CASSSRGRGAVTGELFF	TGTGCCAGCAGCTCCCGAGGCAGGGGGGCCGTTACCGGGGAGCTGTTTTTT
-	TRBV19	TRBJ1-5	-	CASSEALNQPQHF	TGTGCCAGTAGTGAGGCCCTCAATCAGCCCCAGCATTTT
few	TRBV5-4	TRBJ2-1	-	CASSLAPAPENEQFF	TGTGCCAGCAGCTTGGCCCCCGCCCCGGAGAATGAGCAGTTCTTC
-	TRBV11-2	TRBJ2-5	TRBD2	CASSPYRLAGEETQYF	TGTGCCAGCAGCCCCTACCGACTAGCGGGGGAAGAGACCCAGTACTTC
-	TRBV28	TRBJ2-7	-	CASRPQGSSSSEQYF	TGTGCCAGCAGGCCACAGGGATCGAGTTCCTCCGAGCAGTACTTC
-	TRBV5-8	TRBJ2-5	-	CASSFNRIETQYF	TGTGCCAGCAGCTTTAACAGGATAGAGACCCAGTACTTC
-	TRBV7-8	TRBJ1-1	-	CASSLLRGLGAQETEAFF	TGTGCCAGCAGCCTACTAAGAGGGTTGGGGGCCCAAGAAACTGAAGCTTTCTTT
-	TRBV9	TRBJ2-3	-	CASSPPGLTQYF	TGTGCCAGCAGCCCTCCAGGGTTAACGCAGTATTTT
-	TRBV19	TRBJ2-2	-	CASSIERGAGELFF	TGTGCCAGTAGTATAGAAAGGGGCGCCGGGGAGCTGTTTTTT
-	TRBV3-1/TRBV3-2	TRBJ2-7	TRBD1	CASSQGPGGGYEQYF	TGTGCCAGCAGCCAAGGGCCAGGGGGTGGCTACGAGCAGTACTTC
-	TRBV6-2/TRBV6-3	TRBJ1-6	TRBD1	CASSRDRPNSPLHF	TGTGCCAGCAGTCGGGACAGGCCCAATTCACCCCTCCACTTT
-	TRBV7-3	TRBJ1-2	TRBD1	CASSTRTGHGYTF	TGTGCCAGCAGCACAAGGACAGGGCATGGCTACACCTTC
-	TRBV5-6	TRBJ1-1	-	CASSLSPGMNTEAFF	TGTGCCAGCAGCTTATCTCCAGGAATGAACACTGAAGCTTTCTTT
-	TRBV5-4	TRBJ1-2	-	CASSGWLPSAGYGYTF	TGTGCCAGCTCGGGTTGGCTCCCCTCGGCGGGGTATGGCTACACCTTC
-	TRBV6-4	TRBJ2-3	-	CASRCRPSRSVDTQYF	TGTGCCAGCAGGTGCAGGCCGAGTCGGTCCGTGGATACGCAGTATTTT
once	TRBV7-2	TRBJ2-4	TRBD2	CASSLASGGGFVTKNIQYF	TGTGCCAGCAGCTTAGCGAGCGGGGGAGGGTTTGTTACCAAAAACATTCAGTACTTC
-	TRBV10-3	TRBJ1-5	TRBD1	CAIRDTGTGNQPQHF	TGTGCCATCAGAGATACCGGGACAGGGAATCAGCCCCAGCATTTT
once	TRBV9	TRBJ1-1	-	CASSPHRVGNTEAFF	TGTGCCAGCAGCCCCCACAGGGTCGGGAACACTGAAGCTTTCTTT
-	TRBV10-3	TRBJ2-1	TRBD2	CAIRSLAGQSNEQFF	TGTGCCATCAGATCCCTAGCGGGCCAGAGCAATGAGCAGTTCTTC
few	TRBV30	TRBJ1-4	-	CACKLQGPEKLFF	TGTGCCTGCAAACTACAGGGACCTGAAAAACTGTTTTTT
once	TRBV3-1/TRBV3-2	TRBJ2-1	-	CASSQEGSYNEQFF	TGTGCCAGCAGCCAAGAGGGGAGTTACAATGAGCAGTTCTTC
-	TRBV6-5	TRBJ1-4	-	CATREVGVRSRLFF	TGTGCCACCAGGGAGGTCGGTGTCCGTTCAAGACTGTTTTTT
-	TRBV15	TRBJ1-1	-	CATSREGQWIPEAFF	TGTGCCACCAGCAGAGAGGGGCAATGGATCCCTGAAGCTTTCTTT
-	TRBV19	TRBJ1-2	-	CASLDRRLGYGYTF	TGTGCCAGTCTCGACAGGCGGCTAGGCTATGGCTACACCTTC
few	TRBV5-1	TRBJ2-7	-	CASSRGEKQVIHEQYF	TGCGCCAGCAGCCGCGGCGAGAAACAGGTCATCCACGAGCAGTACTTC